The table lists the clone carrying this TCR beta chain with a few counts. The junction departs from germline at one end; a sequencing error may be responsible. The record originates from a study of T cells in Graves' hyperthyroidism and ophthalmopathy. CDR3 size: 18 residues. Germline CDR1 is LNHNV and CDR2 is YYDKDF (reference sequence). TCR beta CDR3 regions were amplified from RNA. The HTBI primer set served for first-round RT-PCR of the TCR CDR3. TCRdb fed the multiplex PCR reads into MiXCR, producing one record per CDR3 protein. The table has around 600,000 distinct CDR3 sequences, 15% to 18% seen once.

The gene calls are TRBV15 and TRBJ2-4, with 8 bases fitting TRBD2. The sample was blood. This TCR derives from a woman aged 25-40 years with Graves' hyperthyroidism. CDR3 protein: CATSRGGSSGLAKNIQYF. The DNA for the CDR3 is TGTGCCACCAGCAGAGGAGGGTCTAGCGGGCTAGCCAAAAACATTCAGTACTTT.